Following are 28 T cell receptor beta chains from one sample sequenced in a study of blood T cells in healthy people across ages. Primers used in a second PCR of about 7 to 11 cycles were a sample-barcoded 5' primer and a J-beta primer mix. TCRdb reanalysed the 5' RACE reads using MiXCR and keeps one entry per CDR3 protein. The profile covers 600,000 or so distinct CDR3 sequences, with about 45% appearing a single time and approximately 25% taken by the ten largest. Sequenced material: blood. Source of these receptors: a man older than 75 in good health.

The rearrangement links TRBV2 to TRBJ2-7; D gene uncertain. Looked up from germline, CDR1 is SNHLY and CDR2 is FYNNEI. The CDR3 contains 16 residues. V was pared by 1 base and J by 7 bases, with 20 bases between. This CDR3 is CASSEGQDLGGDEQYF. In DNA form, the CDR3 reads TGTGCCAGCAGTGAAGGGCAGGATCTGGGCGGTGATGAGCAGTACTTC.

The CDR3, as DNA: TGTGCCAGCAGCTTAGGCGCAGGGTCAACTAACTATGGCTACACCTTC. This encodes CASSLGAGSTNYGYTF. V gene TRBV7-2 combines with J gene TRBJ1-2, with TRBD1 as a possible D gene (5 bases). V was shortened by 1 base and J by 0 bases, with 12 bases between the two germline ends. Germline CDR1 reads SGHTA; CDR2 reads FQGNSA. The CDR3 is 16 residues long.

The chain couples TRBV10-3 to TRBJ2-3; TRBD2 matches 9 bases. The trim removed 4 bases at V and 0 bases at J, leaving 5 bases unmatched. Looked up from germline, CDR1 is ENHRY and CDR2 is SYGVKD. This CDR3 is built from 16 residues. The CDR3 sequence is CAISAGLAESTDTQYF. The DNA for the CDR3 is TGTGCCATCAGTGCGGGACTAGCAGAAAGCACAGATACGCAGTATTTT.

The rearrangement uses TRBV4-2 and TRBJ2-4, with TRBD2 identical over 12 bases. TRBJ2-7 explains the end of the DNA better; the J call may be wrong. The CDR3 length is 16 residues. Germline CDR1 reads LGHNA; CDR2 reads YNFKEQ. The CDR3 sequence: CASSQERLAGAYEQYF. The CDR3 DNA reads as TGTGCCAGCAGCCAGGAGAGACTAGCGGGAGCCTACGAGCAGTACTTC.

The chain employs TRBV12-3 or TRBV12-4 and TRBJ2-2; D is undetermined. Trimming removed 7 bases at V and 3 bases at J, with 15 bases between. There are 15 residues in the CDR3. CDR3 DNA sequence: TGTGCCAGCATGACGACGGCGACATACACCGGGGAGCTGTTTTTT. This sequence encodes CASMTTATYTGELFF.

As regards this clonotype: One end of the junction is discordant with germline, which a read error may explain. The chain uses TRBV28 and TRBJ2-3, with 8 bases fitting TRBD1. The germline CDR1 and CDR2 sequences are MDHEN and SYDVKM. The CDR3 is made up of 14 amino acids. CDR3 sequence reads: CATTEDRGTETQYF. CDR3 bases: TGTGCCACCACCGAAGACAGGGGCACAGAGACGCAGTATTTT.

The chain is built from TRBV29-1 and TRBJ1-2; no clear D. V was trimmed by 7 bases and J by 4 bases, leaving 13 bases between them. The CDR3 loop spans 12 amino acids. In germline, CDR1 is SQVTM, CDR2 ANQGSEA. This CDR3 is CSAGSDSYGYTF. CDR3 bases: TGCAGCGCTGGGTCGGATTCCTATGGCTACACCTTC. Full variable domain (missing parts from reference TRBV29-1 and TRBJ1-2): SAVISQKPSRDICQRGTSLTIQCQVDSQVTMMFWYRQQPGQSLTLIATANQGSEATYESGFVIDKFPISRPNLTFSTLTVSNMSPEDSSIYLCSAGSDSYGYTFGSGTRLTVV.

This chain joins TRBV7-3 and TRBJ2-1; 7 nucleotides line up with TRBD2. The CDR3 runs to 17 residues. Germline loops: CDR1 SGHTA, CDR2 FQGTGA. V lost 0 bases, J lost 0 bases, and 5 bases stayed unmatched. The DNA of the CDR3 is TGTGCCAGCAGCTTAACTAGCGGGTACAGCTCCTACAATGAGCAGTTCTTC. This sequence encodes CASSLTSGYSSYNEQFF. Full variable domain (remainder filled in from reference TRBV7-3 and TRBJ2-1): GAGVSQTPSNKVTEKGKYVELRCDPISGHTALYWYRQSLGQGPEFLIYFQGTGAADDSGLPNDRFFAVRPEGSVSTLKIQRTERGDSAVYLCASSLTSGYSSYNEQFFGPGTRLTVL.

This clonotype was observed once. V usage is TRBV20-1 and J usage is TRBJ1-1; D uncertain. The CDR3 is 15 residues long. Trimming stripped 1 base from V and 1 base from J, with 13 bases between. Germline CDR1 DFQATT, CDR2 SNEGSKA (reference sequence). The CDR3 spells CSARAGELRNTEAFF. CDR3 in DNA: TGCAGTGCTAGAGCCGGCGAATTAAGGAACACTGAAGCTTTCTTT.

V is TRBV3-1 and J is TRBJ2-3, with D possibly TRBD2 on 6 matching bases. With 3 bases removed from V and 3 bases from J, the gap between germline ends came to 7 bases. The germline V gene encodes CDR1 LGHDT and CDR2 YNNKEL (reference sequence). The CDR3 covers 13 residues. As DNA, the CDR3 is TGTGCCAGCAGCCATGGGACTACAGATACGCAGTATTTT. This sequence encodes CASSHGTTDTQYF.

The gene calls are TRBV28 and TRBJ2-1, with D perhaps TRBD1 (8 bases). Germline CDR1 MDHEN, CDR2 SYDVKM. This CDR3 has 14 amino acids. Trimming took off 11 bases at V and 9 bases at J, with 23 bases between the two ends. CDR3 region: CAFRASGDRGEQFF. The CDR3 bases are TGTGCCTTTAGAGCTAGCGGAGACAGGGGTGAGCAGTTCTTC.

This clonotype came up a few times. The chain uses TRBV9 and TRBJ2-4; 14 bases line up with TRBD2. Gene TRBJ2-7 matches the end of the DNA better, so the J call may be wrong. CDR1 is SGDLS and CDR2 is YYNGEE in the germline V gene. This CDR3 is 15 amino acids long. The CDR3 region is CASSVGTSGRYEQYF. The CDR3 DNA sequence: TGTGCCAGCAGCGTGGGGACTAGCGGGAGATACGAGCAGTACTTC.

The chain combines TRBV7-2 with TRBJ1-2; unclear D gene. Germline V lookup: CDR1 SGHTA, CDR2 FQGNSA. This CDR3 comprises 12 residues. Deletions cut 3 bases from V and 6 bases from J, with 8 bases between. CDR3 sequence (DNA): TGTGCCAGCAGCTTGAGGCGCGATGGCTACACCTTC. Its protein product is CASSLRRDGYTF.

This clonotype was counted only a few times. The rearrangement uses TRBV2 and TRBJ2-4; 7 nucleotides line up with TRBD1. CDR1 SNHLY and CDR2 FYNNEI come from the germline V gene. V lost 4 bases, J lost 1 base, and 4 bases stayed unmatched. The CDR3 extends over 15 amino acids. CDR3 in amino acids: CASSVSDRAKNIQYF. The CDR3 coding sequence is TGTGCCAGCAGTGTTTCGGACAGGGCCAAAAACATTCAGTACTTC.

About this clonotype: The junction departs from the called germline gene at one end, perhaps through a read error. This chain uses TRBV24-1 with TRBJ2-3; D perhaps matches TRBD2 (5 bases). Germline CDR1 KGHDR, CDR2 SFDVKD. The CDR3 extends over 19 amino acids. CDR3 bases: TGCGCCACCAGTGTAGAGGGAAGGTTCCTAACCAGTCCCACAGATACGCAGTATTTT. Translating it yields CATSVEGRFLTSPTDTQYF.

This chain links TRBV18 with TRBJ1-1, with D possibly TRBD1 on 5 matching bases. This CDR3 contains 17 residues. The V end lost 2 bases, the J end lost 0 bases, and 16 bases lay between the germline ends. The germline CDR1 and CDR2 sequences are KGHSH and LQKENI. The CDR3 spells CASSPGRGSGMNTEAFF. CDR3 bases: TGTGCCAGCTCACCAGGGAGGGGCTCTGGCATGAACACTGAAGCTTTCTTT.

The chain uses TRBV29-1 and TRBJ2-3; 7 bases fit TRBD2. Looked up from germline, CDR1 is SQVTM and CDR2 is ANQGSEA. The CDR3 totals 14 residues. The V and J ends lost 4 bases and 6 bases, in that order; junction bases with no gene match: 10. The CDR3 DNA reads TGCAGCGTTGGTGCTAGCGGCCACACGGATACGCAGTATTTT. This translates into CSVGASGHTDTQYF.

This chain links TRBV20-1 with TRBJ1-4; perhaps TRBD1 as D (6 bases). Germline lookup yields CDR1 DFQATT and CDR2 SNEGSKA (reference sequence). The CDR3 extends over 14 amino acids. V lost 5 bases and J 6 bases, leaving 16 bases between the germline ends. CDR3 sequence reads: CSAPTGAGDEKLFF. The CDR3 bases are TGCAGTGCTCCGACAGGAGCCGGGGATGAAAAACTGTTTTTT.

The chain recombines TRBV6-2 or TRBV6-3 with TRBJ2-1, with D possibly TRBD2 on 7 matching bases. The CDR3 extends over 16 amino acids. Trimming removed 4 bases at V and 4 bases at J, with 17 bases between. CDR1 and CDR2 (germline): MNHEY, SVGEGT. CDR3 nucleotides: TGTGCCAGCAGTTCCGGCTCGCGGGGGCCATACAATGAGCAGTTCTTC. Its translation: CASSSGSRGPYNEQFF.

The rearrangement uses TRBV30 and TRBJ2-1, with 10 bases lining up with TRBD2. Germline CDR1 reads GTSNPN; CDR2 reads SVGIG (reference sequence). Trimming took 6 bases from V and 10 from J; bases not matched to a gene: 12. The CDR3 covers 14 residues. In nucleotides, the CDR3 is TGTGCCTGTGATCTGCCAGCGGGGGGGCCAGAGCAGTTCTTC. This gives the protein CACDLPAGGPEQFF. Drawing the rest from reference TRBV30 and TRBJ2-1, the complete variable domain is SQTIHQWPATLVQPVGSPLSLECTVEGTSNPNLYWYRQAAGRGLQLLFYSVGIGQISSEVPQNLSASRPQDRQFILSSKKLLLSDSGFYLCACDLPAGGPEQFFGPGTRLTVL.

The rearrangement uses TRBV18 and TRBJ2-2, with D tentatively TRBD1 (5 bases). Germline V gene lookup returns CDR1 KGHSH and CDR2 LQKENI. V was pared by 1 base and J by 5 bases, with 11 bases between. The CDR3 length is 15 residues. The CDR3 DNA is TGTGCCAGCTCACCACAGGGGCCTTTTACCGGGGAGCTGTTTTTT. It is translated as CASSPQGPFTGELFF.

The chain joins TRBV12-3 or TRBV12-4 to TRBJ1-6; tentatively, D is TRBD1 (5 bases). The CDR3 consists of 14 residues. The V and J ends lost 5 bases and 7 bases respectively, with 12 bases between them. CDR3 amino acids: CASSARQYNSPLHF. The CDR3 DNA follows: TGTGCCAGCAGTGCCCGACAGTACAATTCACCCCTCCACTTT.

The chain joins TRBV20-1 to TRBJ2-5; tentatively, D is TRBD1 or TRBD2 (5 bases each). The assigned J gene may be wrong: the sequence end matches TRBJ2-7 better. There are 12 residues in the CDR3. Germline V gene lookup returns CDR1 DFQATT and CDR2 SNEGSKA (reference sequence). CDR3 amino acids: CSVKGTTYEQYF. The DNA for the CDR3 is TGCAGTGTCAAAGGGACGACCTACGAGCAGTACTTC.

This clonotype was detected only a few times. The chain is built from TRBV20-1 and TRBJ1-1, with 7 nucleotides matching TRBD1. The junction had 11 bases not matched to a gene; V was cut back by 5 bases and J by 5 bases. Germline CDR1 reads DFQATT; CDR2 reads SNEGSKA (reference sequence). The CDR3 has 14 amino acids. DNA for the CDR3: TGCAGTGCTCTCCGGCAGGGGGGTGGGACTGAAGCTTTCTTT. Amino acids: CSALRQGGGTEAFF.

On this clonotype itself: This may come from a read error, since a much larger clone is one base off. The rearrangement joins TRBV6-5 to TRBJ2-2; 11 positions agree with TRBD1. CDR1 is MNHEY, CDR2 SVGAGI, per germline. The CDR3 loop spans 17 amino acids. The CDR3 region has the DNA TGTGCCAGCAGTTTCGCCGGACAGGGGGCGAACGCCGGGGAGCTGTTTTTT. Translating it yields CASSFAGQGANAGELFF.

The table lists this clonotype with a few counts. The chain employs TRBV7-2 and TRBJ2-5; D gene unclear. V was trimmed by 2 bases and J by 5 bases, leaving 12 bases between them. Germline CDR1 and CDR2: SGHTA and FQGNSA. The CDR3 is made up of 14 amino acids. The CDR3 is CASSLNPLVETQYF. CDR3 DNA sequence: TGTGCCAGCAGCTTAAATCCCCTAGTCGAGACCCAGTACTTC.

The chain carries TRBV20-1 and TRBJ2-1, with 11 bases matching TRBD2. This CDR3 contains 15 residues. The V segment lost 5 bases and the J segment 4 bases; nucleotides outside the gene matches: 7. The V gene's germline CDR1 is DFQATT and CDR2 SNEGSKA (reference sequence). The CDR3 loop is CSAPTGTSGYNEQFF. As DNA, the CDR3 is TGCAGTGCTCCTACCGGGACTAGCGGATACAATGAGCAGTTCTTC.

The chain recombines TRBV11-2 with TRBJ1-4; possibly TRBD1 for D (6 bases). This CDR3 comprises 14 residues. The germline V gene encodes CDR1 SGHAT and CDR2 FQNNGV. V was clipped by 4 bases and J by 8 bases, with 14 bases between them. This CDR3 reads CASSSGGPGEKLFF. The DNA for the CDR3 is TGTGCCAGCAGCTCCGGGGGCCCGGGCGAAAAACTGTTTTTT.